This passage covers 3 T cell receptor beta chains from one sample sequenced in a study of glioma-infiltrating T cells. Using RNA template, CDR3s of TCR alpha and beta were amplified with iRepertoire arm-PCR. From the multiplex PCR reads, TCRdb called clonotypes with MiXCR, one entry per CDR3 protein. The data show around 180,000 distinct CDR3 sequences, under 55% seen once. Material: glioma tissue, nonneoplastic brain tissue, or PBMCs (not recorded which). The receptor source for this set is a human donor with low-grade glioma or glioblastoma, undergoing nonglioma brain surgery, or in good health (not recorded which).

This clonotype occurred many times. The V gene is TRBV15, the J gene TRBJ2-3, with 9 bases that match TRBD2. The CDR3 consists of 17 residues. In germline, CDR1 is LNHNV, CDR2 YYDKDF (reference sequence). The V gene end was trimmed by 1 base and the J gene end by 4 bases; junction bases not matched to a gene: 9. The CDR3 loop reads CATSRGVAGVWADTQYF. CDR3 nucleotides: TGTGCCACCAGCAGAGGGGTAGCGGGAGTATGGGCAGATACGCAGTATTTT.

In the case of this clonotype: Since a much larger clone is just one base distant, this may be a read error. V is TRBV20-1 and J is TRBJ2-1; D not certain. V lost 1 base, J lost 2 bases, and 12 bases lay in between. This CDR3 has 15 amino acids. The germline gives CDR1 DFQATT, CDR2 SNEGSKA (reference sequence). The CDR3 sequence is CSARGTENTYNEQFF. CDR3 nucleotide sequence: TGCAGTGCTAGAGGGACGGAAAACACCTACAATGAGCAGTTCTTC.

Turning to this clonotype: Just one base apart from a much larger clone, this may be a read error. The rearrangement links TRBV12-3 or TRBV12-4 to TRBJ1-1; no definite D call. Trimming cost V 3 bases and J 9 bases, with 8 bases left between them. The CDR3 totals 11 residues. The CDR3, as DNA: TGTGCCAGCAGTTTCAAACACCAAGCTTTCTTT. It specifies CASSFKHQAFF.